What follows are 23 T cell receptor beta chains derived from one specimen sequenced in a study of cytomegalovirus exposure and HLA in healthy donors. The PCR employed 60 Vbeta primers together with 13 Jbeta primers. Repertoires were generated with immunoSEQ multiplex PCR, while TCRdb's copy carries only in-frame clones and drops some. Of 65,000 to 85,000 clones detected, around 63% appear once; the ten largest clones hold 2% to 2.5%. The sequenced sample was PBMCs. The origin of the receptors is a woman younger than 45 in good health and CMV-seronegative.

This clone was detected once. V gene TRBV4-1 combines with J gene TRBJ1-2; 8 nucleotides agree with TRBD1. V gave up 5 bases and J gave up 3 bases; unmatched junction bases: 8. Per germline, CDR1 MGHRA and CDR2 YSYEKL. This CDR3 has 15 residues. Here the CDR3 reads CASSTRQGMDYGYTF. The CDR3 coding sequence is TGCGCCAGCAGCACTCGACAGGGGATGGACTATGGCTACACCTTC.

This chain uses TRBV19 with TRBJ2-7; the D gene is possibly TRBD1 (7 bases). The CDR3 extends over 14 amino acids. CDR1 LNHDA and CDR2 SQIVND come from the germline V gene (reference sequence). Trimming took 9 bases from V and 1 from J, leaving 16 bases between them. CDR3 amino acids: CASRLQGGSYEQYF. For the CDR3, the DNA is TGTGCCAGCCGACTTCAGGGGGGATCCTACGAGCAGTACTTC.

The gene calls are TRBV28 and TRBJ2-7, with D unresolved. The CDR3 length is 13 residues. Germline lookup yields CDR1 MDHEN and CDR2 SYDVKM. Deletions cut 5 bases from V and 4 bases from J, with 12 bases between. The CDR3 DNA reads TGTGCCAGCAGTCCCAGGAATACTTACGAGCAGTACTTC. This codes for CASSPRNTYEQYF.

CDR3 bases: TGTGCCAGCAGCCAAGTAGCCGGAACCACAGATACGCAGTATTTT. Its protein product is CASSQVAGTTDTQYF. The rearrangement joins TRBV4-2 to TRBJ2-3; the D is unclear. Germline values: CDR1 LGHNA, CDR2 YNFKEQ. This CDR3 is built from 15 residues. Trimming removed 1 base at V and 2 bases at J, with 10 bases between.

The rearrangement links TRBV27 to TRBJ2-2; 8 bases fit TRBD1. The V segment lost 4 bases and the J segment 5 bases; nucleotides outside the gene matches: 3. The V gene's germline CDR1 is MNHEY and CDR2 SMNVEV (reference sequence). This CDR3 is built from 14 residues. CDR3 DNA: TGTGCCAGCAGTTCCCAGGGGGCGACCGGGGAGCTGTTTTTT. Translation gives CASSSQGATGELFF.

The rearrangement joins TRBV2 to TRBJ1-6; 7 nucleotides align to TRBD1. CDR1 SNHLY and CDR2 FYNNEI come from the germline V gene. J was trimmed by 6 bases and V by 1 base; bases with no gene match: 6. This CDR3 has 16 residues. The CDR3 region has the DNA TGTGCCAGCAGTGAAGATCGGGACAGCGGTAATTCACCCCTCCACTTT. Its protein is CASSEDRDSGNSPLHF.

This clone was seen a handful of times. The chain links TRBV25-1 to TRBJ1-1, with D maybe TRBD1 (5 bases). This CDR3 has 13 residues. The germline V and J ends were trimmed by 5 bases and 1 base, with 8 bases remaining between them. CDR1 and CDR2 from the germline V gene are MGHDK and SYGVNS. CDR3 sequence (DNA): TGTGCCAGCAGTCCTCAGGGGAACACTGAAGCTTTCTTT. The encoded protein is CASSPQGNTEAFF.

The rearrangement uses TRBV7-3 and TRBJ1-2, with 8 bases that match TRBD1. After removal of 5 bases from V and 12 bases from J, the junction contained 11 bases not matched to a gene. Germline V gives CDR1 SGHTA, CDR2 FQGTGA. This CDR3 comprises 13 residues. The DNA of the CDR3 is TGTGCCAGCAGCCTGGACAGGGCCAGTAACCACACCTTC. Translated, it gives CASSLDRASNHTF.

This sequence joins TRBV28 and TRBJ2-2, with D uncertain. V was cut by 2 bases and J by 2 bases, with 18 bases left in between. This CDR3 spans 18 amino acids. Germline V gene sequence: CDR1 MDHEN, CDR2 SYDVKM. CDR3: CASSLSSRRSPNTGELFF. DNA for the CDR3: TGTGCCAGCAGTTTAAGTAGCCGCCGGAGTCCTAACACCGGGGAGCTGTTTTTT.

The chain has TRBV6-5 and TRBJ1-5; D not certain. Germline V CDR1 and CDR2: MNHEY, SVGAGI. Deletions cut 5 bases from V and 5 bases from J, with 16 bases between. The CDR3 loop spans 15 amino acids. CDR3 DNA: TGTGCCAGCAGTCCCTCGGTAAATCGTGATCAGCCCCAGCATTTT. Its translation: CASSPSVNRDQPQHF.

The J gene is TRBJ2-2, the V gene TRBV7-3, with D hard to call. Germline CDR1 is SGHTA and CDR2 is FQGTGA. The CDR3 runs to 13 residues. Trimming removed 2 bases at V and 6 bases at J, with 7 bases between. CDR3 protein: CASSLQRPGELFF. CDR3 bases: TGTGCCAGCAGCTTACAGCGTCCCGGGGAGCTGTTTTTT.

This clone was recorded once. The chain is built from TRBV27 and TRBJ2-5, with a possible D match to TRBD1 (5 bases). The CDR3 consists of 14 residues. CDR1 and CDR2 (germline): MNHEY, SMNVEV (reference sequence). Trimming stripped 3 bases from V and 2 bases from J, with 10 bases between. The CDR3 protein is CASSLTAFQETQYF. The CDR3 region has the DNA TGTGCCAGCAGTTTGACAGCCTTTCAAGAGACCCAGTACTTC.

This clone was seen a handful of times. A read error may produce the germline difference seen at one junction end. The chain recombines TRBV2 with TRBJ1-4; possibly TRBD1 for D (6 bases). CDR3 size: 15 residues. The germline gives CDR1 SNHLY, CDR2 FYNNEI. The CDR3 protein is CASSAPGTPNDKLFF. CDR3 sequence (DNA): TGTGCCAGCAGTGCACCCGGGACACCCAATGACAAACTGTTTTTT.

The rearrangement uses TRBV27 and TRBJ2-3, with TRBD2 identical over 8 bases. Trimming removed 6 bases from V and 2 bases from J; junction bases left unmatched: 7. In germline, CDR1 is MNHEY, CDR2 SMNVEV (reference sequence). CDR3 length: 15 residues. The chain's CDR3 is CASSPPGGYTDTQYF. In DNA form, the CDR3 reads TGTGCCAGCAGCCCCCCGGGGGGGTACACAGATACGCAGTATTTT.

The genes are TRBV6-1 and TRBJ1-3; D not certain. The CDR3 is made up of 14 amino acids. Germline CDR1 and CDR2: MNHNS and SASEGT. Trimming cost V 0 bases and J 3 bases, with 6 bases left between them. CDR3 sequence reads: CASSEAPVGNTIYF. The CDR3 region has the DNA TGTGCCAGCAGTGAAGCGCCAGTTGGAAACACCATATATTTT.

The chain combines TRBV5-4 with TRBJ2-3; D not resolved. Germline assignment: CDR1 SGHNT and CDR2 YYREEE (reference sequence). The CDR3 covers 13 residues. The ends were cut back, 0 bases at V and 6 bases at J, with 8 bases in the middle. The CDR3 DNA is TGTGCCAGCAGCTTGGGTCTAGTTGATACGCAGTATTTT. Amino acids: CASSLGLVDTQYF.

The V call is TRBV5-1, the J call TRBJ2-3; the D is unclear. Between the trimmed V and J ends, which lost 4 bases and 2 bases, there was a span of 11 bases. The germline V gene encodes CDR1 SGHRS and CDR2 YFSETQ. The CDR3 is 14 residues long. CDR3 amino acids: CASSPVVNTDTQYF. Here the CDR3 DNA reads TGCGCCAGCAGCCCGGTAGTCAACACAGATACGCAGTATTTT.

This chain connects TRBV30 to TRBJ1-5; D uncertain. The CDR3 consists of 14 residues. The germline V gene has CDR1 GTSNPN and CDR2 SVGIG (reference sequence). V was pared by 3 bases and J by 6 bases, with 15 bases between. CDR3: CAWRSGRVGQPQHF. In DNA form, the CDR3 reads TGTGCCTGGAGGTCTGGGAGGGTTGGTCAGCCCCAGCATTTT.

The genes are TRBV5-5 and TRBJ2-7; 7 nucleotides match TRBD1. Trimming removed 2 bases from V and 0 bases from J; junction bases left unmatched: 8. The V gene's germline CDR1 is SGHKS and CDR2 YYEKEE (reference sequence). This CDR3 contains 16 residues. The CDR3 protein is CASSLGGGQASYEQYF. In DNA form, the CDR3 reads TGTGCCAGCAGCTTAGGCGGAGGACAGGCCTCCTACGAGCAGTACTTC.

The chain links TRBV19 to TRBJ2-1, with a tentative D call TRBD1 (6 bases). With 5 bases removed from V and 5 bases from J, the gap between germline ends came to 16 bases. Looked up from germline, CDR1 is LNHDA and CDR2 is SQIVND (reference sequence). The CDR3 contains 15 residues. Here the CDR3 DNA reads TGTGCCAGTAGTGACACAGGGCGTGGGAACAATGAGCAGTTCTTC. The encoded protein is CASSDTGRGNNEQFF.

This clone was seen more than once but under ten times. V and J are TRBV4-1 and TRBJ1-2; D is possibly TRBD1 (5 bases). CDR3 length: 16 amino acids. V was cut by 0 bases and J by 5 bases, with 16 bases left in between. Germline V gene data show CDR1 as MGHRA and CDR2 as YSYEKL. DNA of the CDR3: TGCGCCAGCAGCCAAGATTGGGGGGTAAGGGGTTATGGCTACACCTTC. It codes for CASSQDWGVRGYGYTF.

This clone was detected a few times. The chain uses TRBV28 and TRBJ1-1; possibly TRBD1 for D (6 bases). The V and J ends lost 1 base and 8 bases respectively, with 14 bases between them. In germline, CDR1 is MDHEN, CDR2 SYDVKM. The CDR3 consists of 14 residues. The CDR3 region has the DNA TGTGCCAGCAGTTTATATTTGACAGGAAGAGAAGCTTTCTTT. Protein sequence: CASSLYLTGREAFF. Filled out from reference TRBV28 and TRBJ1-1, the complete variable domain reads DVKVTQSSRYLVKRTGEKVFLECVQDMDHENMFWYRQDPGLGLRLIYFSYDVKMKEKGDIPEGYSVSREKKERFSLILESASTNQTSMYLCASSLYLTGREAFFGQGTRLTVV.

This clone turned up a few times. With only one base between it and a far larger clone, this is likely a read error. The V call is TRBV19, the J call TRBJ2-1; 9 positions agree with TRBD2. Germline assignment: CDR1 LNHDA and CDR2 SQIVND (reference sequence). The CDR3 totals 15 residues. The CDR3 region is CASSMTSGSYHEQFF. The DNA of the CDR3 is TGTGCCAGTAGTATGACTAGCGGAAGCTACCATGAGCAGTTCTTC.